These 23 T cell receptor beta chains came from one sample sequenced in a study of blood T cell repertoires in COVID-19 (dated by TCRdb to the early 2020s). Library generation was performed with the immunoSEQ multiplex PCR assay. TCRdb provides this immuneACCESS table in a form limited to in-frame rearrangements. Some clones are lacking; in checked studies, under half of them reflect an unresolved V gene, and why the rest are absent is not known. Recorded for this sample are 200,000 to 250,000 clones; about 85% of them occurred a single time. The ten largest clones represent around 0.97% of the sample. Sequencing used peripheral blood. These receptors all stem from a man aged 35 to 55 with acute or convalescent COVID-19.

The V gene is TRBV14, the J gene TRBJ1-1, with D unresolved. CDR1 is SGHDN, CDR2 FVKESK, per germline. CDR3 length: 13 residues. The germline V and J ends were trimmed by 5 bases and 7 bases, with 14 bases remaining between them. CDR3 nucleotides: TGTGCCAGCAGCGCCGGGGAGTGGGGTGAAGCTTTCTTT. Protein: CASSAGEWGEAFF.

The rearrangement links TRBV10-3 to TRBJ2-6; 8 nucleotides align to TRBD1. Trimming took 8 bases from V and 2 from J; bases not matched to a gene: 5. The CDR3 has 15 residues. In germline, CDR1 is ENHRY, CDR2 SYGVKD. CDR3 residues: CAIGNRGTGANVLTF. The CDR3 DNA reads TGTGCCATCGGTAACAGGGGGACTGGGGCCAACGTCCTGACTTTC.

This sequence joins TRBV6-1 and TRBJ1-6; 8 bases are shared with TRBD1. Trimming took 1 base from V and 9 from J; bases not matched to a gene: 11. This CDR3 is 17 amino acids long. Germline CDR1 and CDR2: MNHNS and SASEGT. CDR3 bases: TGTGCCAGCAGTGAAGACTGGACAGGGCTTATATCTTCACCCCTCCACTTT. Protein product: CASSEDWTGLISSPLHF.

CDR3 sequence: CASSLQRAGANSPLHF. CDR3 bases: TGTGCCAGCAGCCTCCAACGGGCAGGGGCTAATTCACCCCTCCACTTT. The chain is built from TRBV7-2 and TRBJ1-6, with a weak D call TRBD1 (6 bases). The CDR3 covers 16 residues. Germline V CDR1 and CDR2: SGHTA, FQGNSA. Trimming removed 5 bases from V and 6 bases from J, with 17 bases in between.

This clone appeared a few times. The chain is built from TRBV29-1 and TRBJ2-1; D ambiguous. This CDR3 is 12 amino acids long. V lost 7 bases to trimming and J lost 5 bases, with 12 bases between them. CDR1 is SQVTM and CDR2 is ANQGSEA in the germline V gene. This CDR3 is CSATRGNNEQFF. In DNA form, the CDR3 reads TGCAGCGCCACCCGCGGAAACAATGAGCAGTTCTTC.

V and J are TRBV4-3 and TRBJ1-2; 8 bases match TRBD1. Germline CDR1 reads LGHNA; CDR2 reads YSLEER. The CDR3 has 15 amino acids. J gave up 8 bases and V 4 bases, and 12 bases lay outside the gene matches. Here the CDR3 reads CASSPNIRTGIGYTF. DNA of the CDR3: TGCGCCAGCAGCCCGAATATCCGGACAGGGATCGGCTACACCTTC.

This clone has a single count. This chain joins TRBV6-5 and TRBJ2-1, with unresolved D. Germline CDR1 reads MNHEY; CDR2 reads SVGAGI. This CDR3 contains 13 residues. The V and J ends lost 2 bases and 4 bases respectively, with 6 bases between them. CDR3 amino acids: CASSYGRYNEQFF. CDR3 DNA sequence: TGTGCCAGCAGTTACGGCAGGTACAATGAGCAGTTCTTC.

The chain has TRBV5-6 and TRBJ2-7, with TRBD2 matching 12 bases. Trimming cost V 3 bases and J 3 bases; bases outside gene matches: 4. Germline assignment: CDR1 SGHDT and CDR2 YYEEEE. There are 15 residues in the CDR3. The CDR3 coding sequence is TGTGCCAGCAGCTCCCAGACTAGCGGGGGCTACGAGCAGTACTTC. Translated, it gives CASSSQTSGGYEQYF.

This clone was counted once. V usage is TRBV27 and J usage is TRBJ2-3; TRBD2 matches at 11 bases. The CDR3 loop spans 17 amino acids. Germline values: CDR1 MNHEY, CDR2 SMNVEV (reference sequence). The junction had 6 bases not matched to a gene; V was cut back by 2 bases and J by 2 bases. The CDR3 DNA follows: TGTGCCAGCAGTTTACTCCTAGCGGGGGGATTCACAGATACGCAGTATTTT. Protein product: CASSLLLAGGFTDTQYF.

The genes are TRBV4-3 and TRBJ1-4; D gene ambiguous. Trimming pared 0 bases from V and 8 bases from J, leaving 10 bases between. The CDR3 has 14 amino acids. Germline V lookup: CDR1 LGHNA, CDR2 YSLEER. The DNA of the CDR3 is TGCGCCAGCAGCCAAGATACCCAGGCGGAAAAACTGTTTTTT. Residues: CASSQDTQAEKLFF.

This chain connects TRBV19 to TRBJ2-7; 7 bases line up with TRBD1. The CDR3 spans 12 residues. Looked up from germline, CDR1 is LNHDA and CDR2 is SQIVND (reference sequence). Losses at the gene ends were 4 bases for V and 3 bases for J; bases not matched to a gene: 0. The DNA of the CDR3 is TGTGCCAGTAGTACAGGGGGCTACGAGCAGTACTTC. Encoded protein: CASSTGGYEQYF.

This chain links TRBV9 with TRBJ2-3; tentatively, D is TRBD2 (5 bases). The V gene's germline CDR1 is SGDLS and CDR2 YYNGEE. This CDR3 is 14 amino acids long. V was cut by 2 bases and J by 1 base, with 8 bases left in between. Here the CDR3 reads CASSVRTRTDTQYF. The DNA of the CDR3 is TGTGCCAGCAGCGTGAGGACTCGCACAGATACGCAGTATTTT. Variable domain in full (rest from reference TRBV9 and TRBJ2-3): DSGVTQTPKHLITATGQRVTLRCSPRSGDLSVYWYQQSLDQGLQFLIQYYNGEERAKGNILERFSAQQFPDLHSELNLSSLELGDSALYFCASSVRTRTDTQYFGPGTRLTVL.

The gene calls are TRBV9 and TRBJ1-6; 7 bases match TRBD1. This CDR3 contains 15 residues. V was clipped by 5 bases and J by 6 bases; unmatched bases: 8. Looked up from germline, CDR1 is SGDLS and CDR2 is YYNGEE. CDR3 DNA sequence: TGTGCCAGCAGTTCCTGGGACAGCCGTAATTCACCCCTCCACTTT. Its protein product is CASSSWDSRNSPLHF. Based on the CDR3 plus reference TRBV9 and TRBJ1-6, the full variable domain is DSGVTQTPKHLITATGQRVTLRCSPRSGDLSVYWYQQSLDQGLQFLIQYYNGEERAKGNILERFSAQQFPDLHSELNLSSLELGDSALYFCASSSWDSRNSPLHFGNGTRLTVT.

This clone was counted a single time. The V gene is TRBV28, the J gene TRBJ1-6; TRBD1 matches 10 bases. Unmatched junction bases numbered 8, after V lost 5 bases and J lost 10 bases. This CDR3 is built from 15 residues. Germline V gene lookup returns CDR1 MDHEN and CDR2 SYDVKM. CDR3: CASSAGGQGRSPLHF. CDR3 nucleotide sequence: TGTGCCAGCAGTGCCGGGGGACAGGGGAGATCACCCCTCCACTTT.

V gene TRBV28 combines with J gene TRBJ1-1; 8 bases align to TRBD1. There are 15 residues in the CDR3. V gave up 5 bases and J gave up 5 bases; unmatched junction bases: 10. Germline CDR1 MDHEN, CDR2 SYDVKM. Here the CDR3 reads CASSPRLRGRTEAFF. The CDR3 coding sequence is TGTGCCAGCAGTCCTCGTCTCAGGGGGCGGACTGAAGCTTTCTTT.

As for this clone: An end of the junction differs from the germline gene, which may be a read error. This chain links TRBV27 with TRBJ2-7; the D gene is possibly TRBD1 (5 bases). The CDR3 extends over 16 amino acids. The germline CDR1 and CDR2 sequences are MNHEY and SMNVEV (reference sequence). The CDR3 DNA is TGTGCCAGCAGTTTAAATAAAGGAACAGGCTCCAACGAGCAGTACTTC. As protein: CASSLNKGTGSNEQYF.

The rearrangement joins TRBV20-1 to TRBJ2-7; 11 nucleotides line up with TRBD2. The CDR3 is 11 residues long. The germline V gene has CDR1 DFQATT and CDR2 SNEGSKA (reference sequence). The CDR3 sequence is CRVAGGNEQYF. For the CDR3, the DNA is TGCAGAGTAGCGGGGGGGAATGAGCAGTACTTC.

This clone was observed a single time. This chain joins TRBV7-2 and TRBJ1-3; no definite D call. With 5 bases removed from V and 9 bases from J, the gap between germline ends came to 11 bases. Germline CDR1 reads SGHTA; CDR2 reads FQGNSA. CDR3 length equals 12 residues. DNA for the CDR3: TGTGCCAGCAGCCGCGACCGGGGCACCATATATTTT. Translated, it gives CASSRDRGTIYF.

V is TRBV27 and J is TRBJ1-4, with a possible D match to TRBD1 (6 bases). Deletions cut 6 bases from V and 5 bases from J, with 13 bases between. Germline V gives CDR1 MNHEY, CDR2 SMNVEV (reference sequence). The length of the CDR3 is 14 residues. The CDR3 region is CASSRGGQNEKLFF. The CDR3 DNA is TGTGCCAGCAGCCGGGGGGGCCAAAATGAAAAACTGTTTTTT.

The rearrangement uses TRBV5-4 and TRBJ1-1; weak D call: TRBD1 (5 bases). Germline-derived CDR1 and CDR2 are SGHNT and YYREEE (reference sequence). This CDR3 contains 14 residues. The V gene lost 5 bases and the J gene lost 1 base, with 12 bases spanning the gap. For the CDR3, the DNA is TGTGCCAGCAGGGTGGGGGGGTCGAACACTGAAGCTTTCTTT. Translating gives CASRVGGSNTEAFF.

V and J are TRBV7-3 and TRBJ2-6; D is ambiguous. V shed 4 bases and J shed 0 bases, with 13 bases lying between them. Germline assignment: CDR1 SGHTA and CDR2 FQGTGA. The CDR3 runs to 17 residues. The CDR3: CASSSSKLSSGANVLTF. CDR3 DNA: TGTGCCAGCAGCTCCTCCAAGCTGTCCTCTGGGGCCAACGTCCTGACTTTC.

J is TRBJ2-3 and V is TRBV4-2, with TRBD2 matching 8 bases. With 3 bases clipped from V and 0 bases from J, the junction kept 8 bases outside the gene matches. This CDR3 is 17 amino acids long. Germline CDR1 is LGHNA and CDR2 is YNFKEQ. CDR3 bases: TGTGCCAGCAGCCAGGACATAGCGGGGCATAGCACAGATACGCAGTATTTT. It is translated as CASSQDIAGHSTDTQYF.

This rearrangement joins TRBV18 to TRBJ1-2; 10 bases are shared with TRBD1. The length of the CDR3 is 15 residues. The germline V gene has CDR1 KGHSH and CDR2 LQKENI. V lost 3 bases to trimming and J lost 5 bases; unmatched junction nucleotides: 6. CDR3 sequence: CASSPSGQGGYGYTF. CDR3 in DNA: TGTGCCAGCTCACCCAGTGGACAGGGGGGATATGGCTACACCTTC. The variable domain in full, with the rest retrieved from reference TRBV18 and TRBJ1-2, is NAGVMQNPRHLVRRRGQEARLRCSPMKGHSHVYWYRQLPEEGLKFMVYLQKENIIDESGMPKERFSAEFPKEGPSILRIQQVVRGDSAAYFCASSPSGQGGYGYTFGSGTRLTVV.